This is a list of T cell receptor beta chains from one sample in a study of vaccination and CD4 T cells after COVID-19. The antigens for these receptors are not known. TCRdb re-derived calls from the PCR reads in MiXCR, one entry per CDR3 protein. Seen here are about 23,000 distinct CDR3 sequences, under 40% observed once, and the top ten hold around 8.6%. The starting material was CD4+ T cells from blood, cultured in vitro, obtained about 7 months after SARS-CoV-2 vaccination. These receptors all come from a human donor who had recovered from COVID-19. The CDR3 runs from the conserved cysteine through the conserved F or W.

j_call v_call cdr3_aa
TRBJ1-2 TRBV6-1 CASSEVPGGADGYTF
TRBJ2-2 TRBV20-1 CSARNAQGTGELFF
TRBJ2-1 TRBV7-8 CASSLGTGLAGVRLSSYNEQFF
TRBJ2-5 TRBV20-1 CSAGNTPGTSLETQYF
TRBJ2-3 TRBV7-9 CASRRSGPTDTQYF
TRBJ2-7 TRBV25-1 CASREESSYEQYF
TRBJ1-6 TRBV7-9 CASSPLQGNNSPLHF
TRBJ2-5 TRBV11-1 CASTRGLSETQYF
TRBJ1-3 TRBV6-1 CASSRQGWGNTIYF
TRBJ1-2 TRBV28 CASSPGGGVNYGYTF
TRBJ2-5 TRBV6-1 CASGQGPVETQYF
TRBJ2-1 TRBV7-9 CASSSPQGGAHNEQFF
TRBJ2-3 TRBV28 CASGNSLTDTQYF
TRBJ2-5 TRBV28 CASSSLISGYQETQYF
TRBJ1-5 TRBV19 CASRAHKGQGAHQPQHF
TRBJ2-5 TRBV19 CASSRQGWETQYF
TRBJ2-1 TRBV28 CATSNLAGAFF
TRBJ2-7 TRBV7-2 CASSLVAGGLAGAGF
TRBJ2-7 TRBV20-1 CSARDQRVGGAEQYF
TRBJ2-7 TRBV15 CATSRDLGVSREQYF
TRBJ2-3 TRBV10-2 CASSETGSDTQYF
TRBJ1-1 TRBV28 CASSLGIDRLEAFF
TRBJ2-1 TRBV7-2 CASSLSASLDEQFF
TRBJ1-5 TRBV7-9 CASSFGGYSNQPQHF
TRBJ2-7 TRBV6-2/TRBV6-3 CASSVRLAGVVQYF
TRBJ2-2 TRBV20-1 CSAREIAGAAGELFF
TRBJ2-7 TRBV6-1 CASSDRWTVGEQYF
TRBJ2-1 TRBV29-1 CSARQYNEQFF
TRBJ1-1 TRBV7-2 CASSPRQVTEAFF
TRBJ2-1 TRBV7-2 CASSLDGQGRYNEQFF
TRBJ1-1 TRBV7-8 CASSLGIYNTEAFF
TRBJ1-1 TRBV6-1 CASSTGMNTEAFF
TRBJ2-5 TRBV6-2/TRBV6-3 CASRNPHRGQETQYF
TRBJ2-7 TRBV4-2 CASSQEVAGSYEQYF
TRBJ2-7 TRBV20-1 CSARDWGGEQYF
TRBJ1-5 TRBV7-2 CASCLVSGTRAIYQPQHF
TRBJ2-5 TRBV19 CASSKTGTGDLAQYF
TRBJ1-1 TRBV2 CASSDRGTTEAFF